The clone carrying this T cell receptor (beta chain) showed up just a few times. Its specificity is not known. TCRdb re-called the 5' RACE reads with MiXCR, one entry per CDR3 protein. The table lists under 250,000 distinct CDR3 sequences, over 8% of them singletons. This CDR3 comprises 14 residues. Trimming stripped 6 bases from V and 0 bases from J, with 6 bases between. Germline V gene sequence: CDR1 MNHEY, CDR2 SMNVEV (reference sequence). These data belong to a study of identical twins. General study findings and limits: Diverse VJ usage suggested most zero-insertion clonotypes were not invariant T cells. There was an excess of low generation probability in the out-of-frame alpha sequences that twins shared.

The source material was memory (CD45RO+) T cells sorted from blood. The rearrangement joins TRBV27 to TRBJ2-6, with no clear D. This TCR derives from a woman under 30 in good health. The CDR3, as DNA: TGTGCCAGCAGGAGGAGCTCTGGGGCCAACGTCCTGACTTTC. This sequence encodes CASRRSSGANVLTF. Drawing the rest from reference TRBV27 and TRBJ2-6, the complete variable domain is EAQVTQNPRYLITVTGKKLTVTCSQNMNHEYMSWYRQDPGLGLRQIYYSMNVEVTDKGDVPEGYKVSRKEKRNFPLILESPSPNQTSLYFCASRRSSGANVLTFGAGSRLTVL.